This T cell receptor beta chain stems from a study of blood T cells in healthy people across ages (dated by TCRdb to about 2015). For the wider study: In model experiments, roughly one uniquely barcoded TCR beta cDNA molecule per two T cells was captured by template switching. Age-related changes in TCR beta repertoire diversity were measured in the study by deep sequencing normalized with unique cDNA molecular identifiers. Four age groups were formed from the donors: young (average 16 years), middle-aged (around 40), aged (under 70) and long-lived (more than 75). To avoid experimental bias, donors of different ages were distributed randomly across sequencing lanes. Using the same blood draw, the study looked at two additional independent replicas of 1 million unique cDNA reads for two donors, one aged 18 to 30 and the other aged 80 or older. Beyond this particular receptor, the publication reports: Observed TCR beta diversity per million T cells fell roughly linearly with age, and a significant reduction was already apparent by age roughly 40. Compared with the aged group, more naive CD4+ T cells, fewer expanded clones and increased TCR diversity were shown by the long-lived group, suggesting age selection. Because donor CMV infection status was unknown, age-related changes in expanded clonotypes were potentially confounded. Estimates of total diversity based on one million sequenced T cells were considered lower bounds and underestimates. Observed TCR beta diversity correlated strongly with the percentage of naive T cells measured by flow cytometry. Since profiling was done on bulk unsorted PBMCs, naive and antigen-experienced compartments could not be conclusively compared.

This clonotype was counted a few times. No antigen is known for it. Base qualities were left out, and no much larger clone turns up one base away. The donors were roughly 40 Caucasian individuals from Russia, aged roughly 6 to 100 years, who were systemically healthy. Each donor gave 8 to 10 milliliters of peripheral blood, drawn into EDTA-treated Vacutainer tubes. Ficoll-Paque density-gradient centrifugation was used to isolate PBMCs, with at least 6.5 million per sample. Trizol reagent was used to extract total RNA from the PBMCs, yielding at least 5.5 micrograms per sample. For every donor, flow cytometry on a PBMC aliquot measured the percentage of naive CD45RAhigh/CD27high T cells. V loses 0 bases of germline sequence and J loses 2 bases, and the interval between the two ends is 6 bases. In the germline V gene, CDR1 corresponds to SGDLS and CDR2 to YYNGEE. The cysteine opens and the phenylalanine closes a CDR3 of 15 amino acids. Of the read, only the CDR3 DNA is kept; its 45 bases are in frame from base 1.

Libraries were made using 5' RACE. Sequenced using an Illumina HiSeq 2500. A second PCR of about 7 to 12 cycles was performed with a sample-barcoded 5' primer and a J-beta primer mix. A template-switch 5' adaptor carrying 12 random nucleotides introduced a unique molecular identifier onto each TCR beta cDNA molecule. Each sample yielded at least 2.5 million CDR3-containing paired-end reads. First-strand cDNA was synthesized from all RNA with the Mint cDNA synthesis kit, primed by a TRBC-specific oligonucleotide. All cDNA was treated with uracil-DNA glycosylase and then went through a first 18-cycle PCR with the universal primers M1SS and BC2_uni_R. Per the authors' processing: Normalization of each sample was performed by random selection of 1 million high-quality reads, each carrying a distinct molecular identifier. Instead of being binned into consensus sequences, reads with shared molecular identifiers were discarded. CDR3 identification, clonotype clustering and error correction used MiTCR with a Q25 quality threshold and the strictest error-elimination algorithm. Lower-bound total TCR beta diversity was estimated with a nonparametric unseen species model using Euler transformation. The public sequencing data were trimmed at Q25 with fastp and processed into clonotypes with MiXCR by TCRdb, which kept only in-frame beta chains. Here each entry gathers all rows of one CDR3 protein and keeps the most common genes and DNA. The V and J calls reflect TCRdb's pipeline rather than the authors' work. In all, the sample holds some 290,000 distinct CDR3 sequences, and 25% to 30% of those were seen once. The biggest ten clones account for 25% to 30% of the sample.

Sequences were obtained from blood. The rearrangement combines TRBV9 with TRBJ2-6, with a tentative D gene TRBD2 over 5 matching bases. This TCR was sampled from a woman aged 70-85 years in good health. The DNA sequence follows: TGTGCCAGCAGCGTAGAGGGAGCTGGGGCCAACGTCCTGACTTTC. This sequence encodes CASSVEGAGANVLTF.